This TCR beta chain was documented in a study of T cell responses to AZD1222 COVID-19 vaccine. Data came from immunoSEQ multiplex PCR; TCRdb stores just in-frame clones and leaves some out. The sample includes approximately 100,000 clones, over 75% of them seen just once. V was pared by 1 base and J by 5 bases, with 17 bases between. This CDR3 region has 16 residues. Germline CDR1 is SGHVS and CDR2 is FQNEAQ. This material consisted of peripheral blood, taken 28 days after the second AZD1222 dose. This clonotype originated in an adult who received the AZD1222 COVID-19 vaccine. This chain links TRBV7-8 with TRBJ1-2; TRBD1 might be the D (5 bases). CDR3 protein: CASSLDSRAREYGYTF. In DNA, the CDR3 is TGTGCCAGCAGCTTAGATTCCCGGGCCAGGGAATATGGCTACACCTTC. The full variable domain, in which reference TRBV7-8 and TRBJ1-2 provide the parts outside the CDR3, is GAGVSQSPRYKVAKRGQDVALRCDPISGHVSLFWYQQALGQGPEFLTYFQNEAQLDKSGLPSDRFFAERPEGSVSTLKIQRTQQEDSAVYLCASSLDSRAREYGYTFGSGTRLTVV.